The 4 T cell receptor beta chains presented below share a single source sample, sequenced in a study of blood T cell repertoires in COVID-19. Some clones are missing from TCRdb's copy, which holds only in-frame ones; the method was immunoSEQ multiplex PCR. Of around 270,000 clones in the sample, approximately 90% are singletons; the top ten hold around 0.84%. Sequenced: peripheral blood. The receptor set was obtained from a man aged 25-45 years with acute or convalescent COVID-19.

The V gene is TRBV5-8, the J gene TRBJ2-2; 9 bases agree with TRBD1. The CDR3 has 16 residues. With V trimmed by 4 bases and J by 5 bases, 9 bases remained unmatched. CDR1 SGHTS and CDR2 YDEGEE come from the germline V gene. The CDR3 reads CASSPPGTGKTGELFF. CDR3 nucleotide sequence: TGTGCCAGCAGCCCGCCCGGGACAGGGAAAACCGGGGAGCTGTTTTTT. Looking up the rest from reference TRBV5-8 and TRBJ2-2 gives the full variable domain: EAGVTQSPTHLIKTRGQQATLRCSPISGHTSVYWYQQALGLGLQFLLWYDEGEERNRGNFPPRFSGRQFPNYSSELNVNALELEDSALYLCASSPPGTGKTGELFFGEGSRLTVL.

This rearrangement joins TRBV7-2 to TRBJ1-1; tentative D call: TRBD1 (5 bases). Trimming cost V 2 bases and J 4 bases, with 14 bases left between them. The germline CDR1 and CDR2 sequences are SGHTA and FQGNSA. This CDR3 has 15 amino acids. The CDR3 sequence is CASSLQGGWITEAFF. CDR3 DNA sequence: TGTGCCAGCAGCTTACAGGGAGGGTGGATCACTGAAGCTTTCTTT.

This chain uses TRBV10-3 with TRBJ2-7; tentatively, D is TRBD2 (6 bases). V was trimmed by 6 bases and J by 0 bases, leaving 12 bases between them. CDR1 is ENHRY and CDR2 is SYGVKD in the germline V gene. This CDR3 comprises 14 residues. The CDR3 protein is CAISRDFTSYEQYF. The CDR3 nucleotides read TGTGCCATCAGCAGGGACTTTACCTCCTACGAGCAGTACTTC.

The gene calls are TRBV7-8 and TRBJ2-5, with D perhaps TRBD2 (5 bases). V lost 2 bases to trimming and J lost 5 bases, with 9 bases between them. CDR3 size: 13 residues. CDR1 SGHVS and CDR2 FQNEAQ come from the germline V gene. In DNA, the CDR3 is TGTGCCAGCAGCTTAACGGGGTGGGAGACCCAGTACTTC. As protein: CASSLTGWETQYF.